This T cell receptor beta chain was recovered during a study of OX40 agonist ivuxolimab in advanced cancers. Trimming left V 4 bases short and J 5 bases short, with 11 bases between. Per germline, CDR1 MDHEN and CDR2 SYDVKM. The CDR3 length is 13 residues. Profiled with immunoSEQ multiplex PCR; TCRdb holds only in-frame clones, not every one. Seen here are approximately 64,000 clones, roughly 90% observed once, and the top ten hold approximately 3%. Here the sequenced sample was CD4+ or CD8+ T cells sorted from blood, taken in a trial of the OX40 agonist ivuxolimab. The source of this sequence is an adult with an advanced solid tumor such as melanoma, head and neck, liver or kidney cancer. The V and J genes are TRBV28 and TRBJ2-5; D perhaps matches TRBD1 (5 bases). The CDR3: CASSSQGWETQYF. CDR3 coding DNA: TGTGCCAGCAGTTCCCAGGGTTGGGAGACCCAGTACTTC.